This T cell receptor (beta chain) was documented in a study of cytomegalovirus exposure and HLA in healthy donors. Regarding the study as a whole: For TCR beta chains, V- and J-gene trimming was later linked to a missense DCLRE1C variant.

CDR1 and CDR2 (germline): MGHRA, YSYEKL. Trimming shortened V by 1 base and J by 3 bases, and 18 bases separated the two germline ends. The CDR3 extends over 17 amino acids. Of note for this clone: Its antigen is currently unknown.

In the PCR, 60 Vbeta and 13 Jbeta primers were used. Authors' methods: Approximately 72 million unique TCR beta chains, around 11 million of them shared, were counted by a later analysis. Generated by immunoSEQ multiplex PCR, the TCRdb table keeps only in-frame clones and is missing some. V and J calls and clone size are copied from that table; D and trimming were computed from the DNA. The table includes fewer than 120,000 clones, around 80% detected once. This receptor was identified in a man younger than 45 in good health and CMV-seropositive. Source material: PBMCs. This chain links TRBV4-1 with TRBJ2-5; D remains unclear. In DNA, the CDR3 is TGCGCCAGCAGCCAAGGAGAGCGATTCGGGTCGGAAGAGACCCAGTACTTC. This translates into CASSQGERFGSEETQYF.